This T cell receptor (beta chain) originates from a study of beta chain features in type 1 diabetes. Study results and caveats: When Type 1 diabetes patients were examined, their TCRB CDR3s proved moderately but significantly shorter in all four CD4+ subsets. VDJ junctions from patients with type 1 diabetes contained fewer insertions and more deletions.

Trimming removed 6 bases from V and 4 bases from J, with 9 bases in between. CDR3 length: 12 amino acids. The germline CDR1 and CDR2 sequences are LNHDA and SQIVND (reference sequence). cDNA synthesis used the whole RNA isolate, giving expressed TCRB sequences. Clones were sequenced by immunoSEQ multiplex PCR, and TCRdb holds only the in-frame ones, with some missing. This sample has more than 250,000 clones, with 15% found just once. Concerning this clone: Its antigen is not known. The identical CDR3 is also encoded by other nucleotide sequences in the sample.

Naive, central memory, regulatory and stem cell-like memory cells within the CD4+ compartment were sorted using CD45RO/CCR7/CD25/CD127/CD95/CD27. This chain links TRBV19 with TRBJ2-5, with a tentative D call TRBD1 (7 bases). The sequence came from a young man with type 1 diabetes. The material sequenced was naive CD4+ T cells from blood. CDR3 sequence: CASSQGGETQYF. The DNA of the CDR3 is TGTGCCAGTAGCCAGGGGGGAGAGACCCAGTACTTC.